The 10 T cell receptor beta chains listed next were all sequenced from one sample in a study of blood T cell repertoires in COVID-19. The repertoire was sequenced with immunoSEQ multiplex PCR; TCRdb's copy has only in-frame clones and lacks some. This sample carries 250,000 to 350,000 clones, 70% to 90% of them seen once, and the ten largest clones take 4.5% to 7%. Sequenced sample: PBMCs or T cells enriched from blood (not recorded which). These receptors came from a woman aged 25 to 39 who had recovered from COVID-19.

The DNA of the CDR3 is TGTGCCTGGCGTACAGGGGGCTCTAATCAGCCCCAGCATTTT. As protein: CAWRTGGSNQPQHF. The V gene is TRBV30, the J gene TRBJ1-5; 9 bases align to TRBD1. Germline values: CDR1 GTSNPN, CDR2 SVGIG (reference sequence). This CDR3 spans 14 amino acids. J lost 4 bases, V lost 5 bases, and 6 bases had no gene match.

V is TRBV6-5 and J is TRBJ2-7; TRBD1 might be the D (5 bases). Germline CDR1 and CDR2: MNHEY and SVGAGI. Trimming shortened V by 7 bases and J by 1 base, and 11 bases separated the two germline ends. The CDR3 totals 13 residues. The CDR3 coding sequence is TGTGCCAGCATCGGGCAGGGATCCTACGAGCAGTACTTC. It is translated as CASIGQGSYEQYF.

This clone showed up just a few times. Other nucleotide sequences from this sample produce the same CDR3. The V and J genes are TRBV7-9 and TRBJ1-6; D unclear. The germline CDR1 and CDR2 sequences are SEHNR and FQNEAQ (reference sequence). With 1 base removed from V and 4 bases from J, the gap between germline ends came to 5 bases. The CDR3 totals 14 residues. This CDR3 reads CASSLEQYNSPLHF. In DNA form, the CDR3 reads TGTGCCAGCAGCTTAGAACAATATAATTCACCCCTCCACTTT. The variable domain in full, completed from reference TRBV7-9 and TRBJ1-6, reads DTGVSQNPRHKITKRGQNVTFRCDPISEHNRLYWYRQTLGQGPEFLTYFQNEAQLEKSRLLSDRFSAERPKGSFSTLEIQRTEQGDSAMYLCASSLEQYNSPLHFGNGTRLTVT.

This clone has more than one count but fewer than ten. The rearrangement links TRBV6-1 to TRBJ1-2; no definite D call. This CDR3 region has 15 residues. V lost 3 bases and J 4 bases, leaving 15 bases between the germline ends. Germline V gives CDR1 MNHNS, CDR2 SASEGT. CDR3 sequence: CASSDTWASGYGYTF. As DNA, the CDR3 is TGTGCCAGCAGTGATACGTGGGCAAGCGGCTATGGCTACACCTTC.

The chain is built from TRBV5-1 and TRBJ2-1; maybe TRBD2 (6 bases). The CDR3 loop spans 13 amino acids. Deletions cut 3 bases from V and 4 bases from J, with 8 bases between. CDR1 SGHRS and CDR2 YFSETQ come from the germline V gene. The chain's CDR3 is CASSWDLYNEQFF. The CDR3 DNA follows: TGCGCCAGCAGCTGGGACTTGTACAATGAGCAGTTCTTC.

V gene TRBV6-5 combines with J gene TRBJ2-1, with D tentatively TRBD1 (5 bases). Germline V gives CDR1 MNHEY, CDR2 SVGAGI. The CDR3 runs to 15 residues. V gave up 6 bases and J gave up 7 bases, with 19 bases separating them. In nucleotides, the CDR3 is TGTGCCAGCAGGTCTACAGGAGATGTCTGGAATGAGCAGTTCTTC. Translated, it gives CASRSTGDVWNEQFF.

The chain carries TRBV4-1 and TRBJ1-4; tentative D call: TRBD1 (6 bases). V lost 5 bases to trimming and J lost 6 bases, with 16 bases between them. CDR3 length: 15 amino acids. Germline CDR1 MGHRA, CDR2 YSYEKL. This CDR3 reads CASSDEQGWDEKLFF. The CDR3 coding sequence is TGCGCCAGCAGCGACGAACAGGGTTGGGATGAAAAACTGTTTTTT.

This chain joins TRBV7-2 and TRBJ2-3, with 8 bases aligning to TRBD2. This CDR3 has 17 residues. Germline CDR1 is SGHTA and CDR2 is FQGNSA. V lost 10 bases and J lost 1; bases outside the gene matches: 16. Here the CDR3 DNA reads TGTGCCACAAAGCCGGCGGGGGGCCCAACTCGCACAGATACGCAGTATTTT. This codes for CATKPAGGPTRTDTQYF.

The CDR3 DNA follows: TGTGCCAGCAGGTCACTAGGGGGGGGCTATAGCAATCAGCCCCAGCATTTT. Its translation: CASRSLGGGYSNQPQHF. This chain links TRBV27 with TRBJ1-5; D possibly corresponds to TRBD1 (6 bases). V dropped 6 bases and J dropped 0 bases, with 18 bases sitting between them. This CDR3 has 17 amino acids. Germline V gene sequence: CDR1 MNHEY, CDR2 SMNVEV (reference sequence).

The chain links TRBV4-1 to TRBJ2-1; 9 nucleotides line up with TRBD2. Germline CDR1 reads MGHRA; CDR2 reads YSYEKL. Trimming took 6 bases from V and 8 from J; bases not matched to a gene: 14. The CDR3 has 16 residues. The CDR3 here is CASSSVLAGGHDEQFF. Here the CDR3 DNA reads TGCGCCAGCAGTTCGGTCCTGGCGGGGGGGCACGATGAGCAGTTCTTC.